Below are 20 T cell receptor beta chains sequenced from a single sample in a study of radiation and T cells in renal cell carcinoma. Noted time point: blood 4 weeks post-SBRT, at nephrectomy. Sample treatment: 15 Gy SBRT to primary tumor, nephrectomy 4 weeks later. Sequenced by immunoSEQ multiplex PCR; TCRdb stores in-frame clones only, minus some. Seen here are just under 150,000 clones, approximately 86% observed once, and the top ten hold about 17%. Sequencing was performed on blood, taken from a patient whose treatment included radiotherapy and nephrectomy. The receptors were gathered from a woman in her fifties or sixties with renal cell carcinoma.

The rearrangement joins TRBV19 to TRBJ2-5, with 7 bases aligning to TRBD1. Germline V gene data show CDR1 as LNHDA and CDR2 as SQIVND (reference sequence). V shed 2 bases, J shed 5 bases, and the junction held 5 bases outside the gene matches. The CDR3 is 14 residues long. CDR3 region: CASSISQGEETQYF. DNA of the CDR3: TGTGCCAGTAGTATATCCCAGGGGGAGGAGACCCAGTACTTC.

V is TRBV27 and J is TRBJ1-5, with a possible D match to TRBD1 (5 bases). CDR3 length: 14 amino acids. Trimming stripped 5 bases from V and 11 bases from J, with 19 bases between. Germline CDR1 and CDR2: MNHEY and SMNVEV (reference sequence). CDR3 sequence: CASSTTEGRVAQHF. The CDR3 nucleotides read TGTGCCAGCAGTACTACGGAGGGGAGGGTGGCCCAGCATTTT.

The chain combines TRBV12-5 with TRBJ2-2, with TRBD2 matching over 12 bases. Per the germline V gene, CDR1 is LGHNT and CDR2 is FRNRAP. CDR3 length: 19 amino acids. Trimming at V came to 0 bases and at J to 2 bases, leaving 7 bases not matched to a gene. The CDR3 DNA is TGTGCTAGTGGTTTGGTACCCGGACTAGCGGGAAGTAACACCGGGGAGCTGTTTTTT. This codes for CASGLVPGLAGSNTGELFF.

This chain joins TRBV28 and TRBJ2-3; D gene ambiguous. Germline lookup yields CDR1 MDHEN and CDR2 SYDVKM. The CDR3 covers 15 residues. V was clipped by 6 bases and J by 5 bases, with 18 bases between them. CDR3: CASRQEQVWGDTQYF. The CDR3 DNA reads as TGTGCCAGCAGACAAGAGCAGGTTTGGGGAGATACGCAGTATTTT.

The V and J genes are TRBV13 and TRBJ2-3; D is uncertain. Trimming left V 0 bases short and J 2 bases short, with 18 bases between. The CDR3 contains 18 residues. The V gene's germline CDR1 is PRHDT and CDR2 FYEKMQ (reference sequence). The CDR3 DNA reads TGTGCCAGCAGCTTAGGAGGTAATCGTGCTTCGGACACAGATACGCAGTATTTT. Translated, it gives CASSLGGNRASDTDTQYF.

This chain connects TRBV28 to TRBJ2-3, with 10 bases fitting TRBD2. The CDR3 length is 14 residues. Germline-derived CDR1 and CDR2 are MDHEN and SYDVKM. J gave up 6 bases and V 7 bases, and 7 bases lay outside the gene matches. The CDR3 coding sequence is TGTGCCAGCAACCTCCTAGCGGGAGACGATACGCAGTATTTT. It codes for CASNLLAGDDTQYF.

The chain uses TRBV7-2 and TRBJ2-1; possibly TRBD1 for D (7 bases). With 4 bases removed from V and 7 bases from J, the gap between germline ends came to 11 bases. The CDR3 extends over 13 amino acids. In germline, CDR1 is SGHTA, CDR2 FQGNSA. CDR3 DNA: TGTGCCAGCAGCTCATCAGGGGGGAATGAGCAGTTCTTC. This translates into CASSSSGGNEQFF.

V usage is TRBV18 and J usage is TRBJ2-5, with 8 bases identical to TRBD1. This CDR3 has 15 amino acids. After removal of 6 bases from V and 1 base from J, the junction contained 7 bases not matched to a gene. Germline V gives CDR1 KGHSH, CDR2 LQKENI. CDR3 in DNA: TGTGCCAGCTCGCCAACCGGGACAGGCCAAGAGACCCAGTACTTC. This sequence encodes CASSPTGTGQETQYF.

This chain uses TRBV5-4 with TRBJ2-5; D not resolved. The CDR3 contains 13 residues. From germline, CDR1 is SGHNT and CDR2 YYREEE (reference sequence). Trimming cost V 4 bases and J 5 bases, with 12 bases left between them. The CDR3 loop is CASSPGPQETQYF. Here the CDR3 DNA reads TGTGCCAGCAGCCCCGGACCCCAGGAGACCCAGTACTTC.

This chain joins TRBV2 and TRBJ2-3; possible D gene TRBD1, 6 bases. Deletions cut 11 bases from V and 1 base from J, with 13 bases between. The germline CDR1 and CDR2 sequences are SNHLY and FYNNEI. The CDR3 is made up of 13 amino acids. The CDR3, as DNA: TGTGCCTGCGCAGGGGTAGGCACAGATACGCAGTATTTT. Translated: CACAGVGTDTQYF.

The J gene is TRBJ2-7, the V gene TRBV18; D may be TRBD2 (6 bases). Germline V gene sequence: CDR1 KGHSH, CDR2 LQKENI. The CDR3 sequence is 15 residues long. Trimming took 1 base from V and 5 from J, leaving 15 bases between them. In nucleotides, the CDR3 is TGTGCCAGCTCACCACAGCTGGGGGGAGGAGACGAGCAGTACTTC. Translation: CASSPQLGGGDEQYF. Together with reference TRBV18 and TRBJ2-7, the CDR3 gives the full variable domain: NAGVMQNPRHLVRRRGQEARLRCSPMKGHSHVYWYRQLPEEGLKFMVYLQKENIIDESGMPKERFSAEFPKEGPSILRIQQVVRGDSAAYFCASSPQLGGGDEQYFGPGTRLTVT.

The chain links TRBV5-1 to TRBJ1-2, with D perhaps TRBD1 (5 bases). V shed 0 bases and J shed 2 bases, with 8 bases lying between them. The germline gives CDR1 SGHRS, CDR2 YFSETQ. The length of the CDR3 is 14 residues. In nucleotides, the CDR3 is TGCGCCAGCAGCTTGGAGACAGACAACTATGGCTACACCTTC. Its translation is CASSLETDNYGYTF.

The chain carries TRBV18 and TRBJ2-4, with 7 bases aligning to TRBD1. Trimming cost V 3 bases and J 4 bases; bases outside gene matches: 3. CDR1 and CDR2 (germline): KGHSH, LQKENI. CDR3 size: 14 residues. The CDR3 loop is CASSPKTGKNIQYF. The CDR3 DNA follows: TGTGCCAGCTCACCCAAGACAGGGAAAAACATTCAGTACTTC.

The V and J genes are TRBV25-1 and TRBJ1-1; D call uncertain. The CDR3 contains 18 residues. The V and J ends lost 4 bases and 0 bases respectively, with 21 bases between them. CDR1 MGHDK and CDR2 SYGVNS come from the germline V gene. CDR3 DNA: TGTGCCAGCAGTGCCACCCCGGCCCCGGATGGACTGAACACTGAAGCTTTCTTT. This translates into CASSATPAPDGLNTEAFF.

Concerning this clone itself: The same CDR3 arises from other DNA sequences in this sample as well. The rearrangement links TRBV11-2 to TRBJ2-7, with D unresolved. V dropped 2 bases and J dropped 4 bases, with 6 bases sitting between them. Germline CDR1 reads SGHAT; CDR2 reads FQNNGV. This CDR3 is 12 amino acids long. CDR3 loop: CASSLLGYEQYF. DNA of the CDR3: TGTGCCAGCAGCTTATTAGGGTACGAGCAGTACTTC.

The chain couples TRBV6-1 to TRBJ2-7; D is unclear. Per germline, CDR1 MNHNS and CDR2 SASEGT. The CDR3 sequence is 15 residues long. Trimming removed 1 base at V and 1 base at J, with 11 bases between. The CDR3 here is CASSEGPTESYEQYF. In DNA form, the CDR3 reads TGTGCCAGCAGTGAAGGACCTACAGAATCCTACGAGCAGTACTTC.

This chain connects TRBV7-2 to TRBJ1-5; TRBD1 might be the D (6 bases). This CDR3 has 15 residues. V lost 3 bases and J 1 base, leaving 10 bases between the germline ends. Germline V gives CDR1 SGHTA, CDR2 FQGNSA. The CDR3 nucleotides are TGTGCCAGCAGCTTTTCGGGGGCGAGCAATCAGCCCCAGCATTTT. This translates into CASSFSGASNQPQHF.

The chain joins TRBV18 to TRBJ1-5; D uncertain. V lost 2 bases and J lost 4, with 6 bases in between. Germline CDR1 KGHSH, CDR2 LQKENI. The CDR3 is 13 amino acids. The CDR3 reads CASSPSENQPQHF. CDR3 DNA sequence: TGTGCCAGCTCACCATCTGAGAATCAGCCCCAGCATTTT.

This chain uses TRBV19 with TRBJ2-3, with D hard to call. The CDR3 is made up of 14 amino acids. V was shortened by 9 bases and J by 2 bases, with 15 bases between the two germline ends. CDR1 and CDR2 (germline): LNHDA, SQIVND (reference sequence). For the CDR3, the DNA is TGTGCCAGCAACCCAACAAAGCTCACAGATACGCAGTATTTT. Protein sequence: CASNPTKLTDTQYF.

This rearrangement joins TRBV28 to TRBJ2-7, with 7 bases identical to TRBD1. Germline assignment: CDR1 MDHEN and CDR2 SYDVKM. Trimming removed 10 bases from V and 3 bases from J; junction bases left unmatched: 6. The CDR3 has 12 amino acids. For the CDR3, the DNA is TGTGCCATACAGGGGCCTGGCTACGAGCAGTACTTC. Protein product: CAIQGPGYEQYF.